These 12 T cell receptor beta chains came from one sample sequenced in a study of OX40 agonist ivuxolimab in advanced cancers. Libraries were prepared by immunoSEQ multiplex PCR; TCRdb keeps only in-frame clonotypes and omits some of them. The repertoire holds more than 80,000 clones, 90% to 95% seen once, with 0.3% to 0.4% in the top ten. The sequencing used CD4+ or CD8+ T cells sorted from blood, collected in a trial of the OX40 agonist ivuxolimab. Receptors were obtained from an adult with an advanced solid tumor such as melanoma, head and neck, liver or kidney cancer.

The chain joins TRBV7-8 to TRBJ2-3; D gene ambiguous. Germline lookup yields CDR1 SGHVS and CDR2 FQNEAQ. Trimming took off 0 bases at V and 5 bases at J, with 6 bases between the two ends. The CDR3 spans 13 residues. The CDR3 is CASSLALLDTQYF. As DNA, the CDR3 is TGTGCCAGCAGCTTAGCGCTTCTAGATACGCAGTATTTT.

DNA for the CDR3: TGTGCCAGCAGCTTGCGGGTGACAAGCGGCTACACCTTC. Its translation: CASSLRVTSGYTF. The chain combines TRBV5-6 with TRBJ1-2; D not certain. CDR3 size: 13 residues. V was clipped by 1 base and J by 8 bases, with 12 bases between them. The germline V gene encodes CDR1 SGHDT and CDR2 YYEEEE.

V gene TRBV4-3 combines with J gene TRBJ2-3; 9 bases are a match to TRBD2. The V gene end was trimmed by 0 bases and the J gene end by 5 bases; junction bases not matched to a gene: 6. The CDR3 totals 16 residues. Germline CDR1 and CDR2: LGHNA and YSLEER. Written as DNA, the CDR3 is TGCGCCAGCAGCCAAGAGAGGAGACTAGCGGTAGATACGCAGTATTTT. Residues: CASSQERRLAVDTQYF.

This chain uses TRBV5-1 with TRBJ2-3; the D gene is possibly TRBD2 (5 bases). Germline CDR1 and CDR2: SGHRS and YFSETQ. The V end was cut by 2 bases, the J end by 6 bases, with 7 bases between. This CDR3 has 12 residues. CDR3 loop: CASSLLDDTQYF. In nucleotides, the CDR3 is TGCGCCAGCAGCTTACTAGATGATACGCAGTATTTT.

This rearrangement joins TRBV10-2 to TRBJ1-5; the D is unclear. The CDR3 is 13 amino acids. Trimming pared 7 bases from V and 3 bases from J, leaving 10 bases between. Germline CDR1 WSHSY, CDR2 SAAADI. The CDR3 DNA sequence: TGCGCCAGCAAAGACACCTACAATCAGCCCCAGCATTTT. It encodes CASKDTYNQPQHF.

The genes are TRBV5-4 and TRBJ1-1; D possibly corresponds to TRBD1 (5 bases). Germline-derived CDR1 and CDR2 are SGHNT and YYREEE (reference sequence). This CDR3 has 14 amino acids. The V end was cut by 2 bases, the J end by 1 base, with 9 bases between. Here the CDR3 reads CASSLVGGNTEAFF. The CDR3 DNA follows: TGTGCCAGCAGCTTAGTCGGGGGGAACACTGAAGCTTTCTTT.

The CDR3 protein is CASSLSTGYYEQYF. In nucleotides, the CDR3 is TGTGCCAGCAGCTTAAGTACAGGGTACTACGAGCAGTACTTC. J is TRBJ2-7 and V is TRBV7-9; a weak D match, TRBD1 (6 bases). V gave up 2 bases and J gave up 3 bases, with 11 bases separating them. Germline V gene data show CDR1 as SEHNR and CDR2 as FQNEAQ (reference sequence). There are 14 residues in the CDR3.

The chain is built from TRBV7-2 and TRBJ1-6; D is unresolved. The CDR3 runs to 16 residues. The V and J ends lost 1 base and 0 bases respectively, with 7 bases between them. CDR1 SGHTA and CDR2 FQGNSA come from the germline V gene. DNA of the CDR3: TGTGCCAGCAGCTTAGACGGGAGCTCCTATAATTCACCCCTCCACTTT. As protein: CASSLDGSSYNSPLHF. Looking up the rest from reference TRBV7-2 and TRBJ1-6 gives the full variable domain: GAGVSQSPSNKVTEKGKDVELRCDPISGHTALYWYRQSLGQGLEFLIYFQGNSAPDKSGLPSDRFSAERTGGSVSTLTIQRTQQEDSAVYLCASSLDGSSYNSPLHFGNGTRLTVT.

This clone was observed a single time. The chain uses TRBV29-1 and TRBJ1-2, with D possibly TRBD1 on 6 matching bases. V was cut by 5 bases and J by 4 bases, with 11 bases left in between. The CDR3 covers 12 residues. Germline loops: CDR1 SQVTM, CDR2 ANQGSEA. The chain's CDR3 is CSVQGGGYGYTF. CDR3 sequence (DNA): TGCAGCGTTCAAGGGGGAGGCTATGGCTACACCTTC.

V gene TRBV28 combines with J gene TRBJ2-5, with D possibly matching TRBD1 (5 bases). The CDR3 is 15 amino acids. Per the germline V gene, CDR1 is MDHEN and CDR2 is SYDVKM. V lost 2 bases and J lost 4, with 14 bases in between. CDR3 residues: CASSLPLSGSETQYF. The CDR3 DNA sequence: TGTGCCAGCAGTTTACCCCTCTCAGGGTCAGAGACCCAGTACTTC.

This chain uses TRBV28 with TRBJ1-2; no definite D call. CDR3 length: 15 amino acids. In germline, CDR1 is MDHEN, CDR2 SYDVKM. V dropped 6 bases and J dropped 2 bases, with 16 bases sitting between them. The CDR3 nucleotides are TGTGCCAGCAGCAGCCGGGGAGAAGCAAACTATGGCTACACCTTC. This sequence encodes CASSSRGEANYGYTF.

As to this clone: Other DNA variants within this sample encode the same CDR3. In nucleotides, the CDR3 is TGTGCCTGGAGTGTAGGCGGGTCAGGGGATACGCAGTATTTT. It is translated as CAWSVGGSGDTQYF. V gene TRBV30 combines with J gene TRBJ2-3; D may correspond to TRBD1 or TRBD2 (5 bases each). V lost 0 bases to trimming and J lost 6 bases, with 13 bases between them. The CDR3 has 14 amino acids. CDR1 is GTSNPN, CDR2 SVGIG, per germline (reference sequence).